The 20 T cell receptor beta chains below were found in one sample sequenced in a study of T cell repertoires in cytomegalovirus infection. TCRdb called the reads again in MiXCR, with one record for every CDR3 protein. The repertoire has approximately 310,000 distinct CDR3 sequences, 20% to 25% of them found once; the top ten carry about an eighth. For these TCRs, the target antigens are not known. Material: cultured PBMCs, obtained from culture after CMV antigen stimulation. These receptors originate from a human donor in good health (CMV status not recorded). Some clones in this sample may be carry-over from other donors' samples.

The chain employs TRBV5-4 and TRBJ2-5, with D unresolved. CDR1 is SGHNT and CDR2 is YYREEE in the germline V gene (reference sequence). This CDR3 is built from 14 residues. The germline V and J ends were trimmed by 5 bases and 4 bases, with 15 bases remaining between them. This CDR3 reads CASRRLSQAETQYF. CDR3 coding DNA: TGTGCCAGCAGACGCCTCAGCCAGGCAGAGACCCAGTACTTC.

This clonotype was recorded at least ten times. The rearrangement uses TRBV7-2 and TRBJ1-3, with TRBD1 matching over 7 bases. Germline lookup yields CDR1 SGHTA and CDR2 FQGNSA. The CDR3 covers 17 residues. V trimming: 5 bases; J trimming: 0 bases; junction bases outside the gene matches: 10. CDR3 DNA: TGTGCCAGCAGCCCGAGGACAGGCCCTAACTCTGGAAACACCATATATTTT. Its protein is CASSPRTGPNSGNTIYF.

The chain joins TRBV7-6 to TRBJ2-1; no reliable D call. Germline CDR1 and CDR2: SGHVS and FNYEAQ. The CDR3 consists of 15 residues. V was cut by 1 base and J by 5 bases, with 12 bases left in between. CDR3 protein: CASSLGLSRNNEQFF. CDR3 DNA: TGTGCCAGCAGCTTAGGCTTAAGCCGTAACAATGAGCAGTTCTTC.

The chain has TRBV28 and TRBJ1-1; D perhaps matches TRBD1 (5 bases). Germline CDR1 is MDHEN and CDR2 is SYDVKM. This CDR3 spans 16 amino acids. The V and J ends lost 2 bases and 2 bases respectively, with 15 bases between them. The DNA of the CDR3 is TGTGCCAGCAGTTTACCCTGGCGGGGGAGTAACACTGAAGCTTTCTTT. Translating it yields CASSLPWRGSNTEAFF.

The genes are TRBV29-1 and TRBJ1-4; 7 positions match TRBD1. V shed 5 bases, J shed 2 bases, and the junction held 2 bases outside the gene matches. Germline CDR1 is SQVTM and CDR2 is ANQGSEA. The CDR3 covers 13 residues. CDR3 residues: CSVRGQTNEKLFF. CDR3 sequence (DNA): TGCAGCGTTCGGGGACAGACTAATGAAAAACTGTTTTTT.

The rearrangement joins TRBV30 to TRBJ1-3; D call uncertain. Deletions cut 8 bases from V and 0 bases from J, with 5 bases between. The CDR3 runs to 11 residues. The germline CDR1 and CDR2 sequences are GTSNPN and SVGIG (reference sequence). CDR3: CARNSGNTIYF. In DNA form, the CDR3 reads TGTGCCCGGAACTCTGGAAACACCATATATTTT.

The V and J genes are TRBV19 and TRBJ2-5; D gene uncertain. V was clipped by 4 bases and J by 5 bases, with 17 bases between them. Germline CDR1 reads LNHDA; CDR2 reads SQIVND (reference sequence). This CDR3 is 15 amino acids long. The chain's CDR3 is CASSNWLQAMETQYF. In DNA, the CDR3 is TGTGCCAGTAGTAATTGGTTGCAGGCGATGGAGACCCAGTACTTC.

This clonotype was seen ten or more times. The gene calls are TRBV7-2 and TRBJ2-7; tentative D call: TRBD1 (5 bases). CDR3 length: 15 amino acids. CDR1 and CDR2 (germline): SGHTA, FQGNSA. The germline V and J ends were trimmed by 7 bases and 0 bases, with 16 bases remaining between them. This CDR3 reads CASTPDSFYSYEQYF. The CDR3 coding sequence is TGTGCCAGCACCCCAGACAGTTTTTACTCCTACGAGCAGTACTTC. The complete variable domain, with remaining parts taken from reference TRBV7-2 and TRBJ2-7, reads GAGVSQSPSNKVTEKGKDVELRCDPISGHTALYWYRQSLGQGLEFLIYFQGNSAPDKSGLPSDRFSAERTGGSVSTLTIQRTQQEDSAVYLCASTPDSFYSYEQYFGPGTRLTVT.

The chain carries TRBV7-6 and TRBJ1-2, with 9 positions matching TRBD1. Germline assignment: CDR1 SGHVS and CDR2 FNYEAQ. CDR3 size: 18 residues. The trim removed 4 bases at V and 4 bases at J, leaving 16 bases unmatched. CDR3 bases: TGTGCCAGCAGCTCTGGGGACAGGGTGCCTCATCACTCCTATGGCTACACCTTC. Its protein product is CASSSGDRVPHHSYGYTF.

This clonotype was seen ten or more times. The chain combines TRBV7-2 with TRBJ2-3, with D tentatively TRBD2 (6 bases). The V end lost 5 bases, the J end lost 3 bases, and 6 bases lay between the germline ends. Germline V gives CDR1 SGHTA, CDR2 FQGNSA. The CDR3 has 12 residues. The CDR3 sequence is CASSGGTDTQYF. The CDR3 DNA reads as TGTGCCAGCAGCGGGGGGACAGATACGCAGTATTTT.

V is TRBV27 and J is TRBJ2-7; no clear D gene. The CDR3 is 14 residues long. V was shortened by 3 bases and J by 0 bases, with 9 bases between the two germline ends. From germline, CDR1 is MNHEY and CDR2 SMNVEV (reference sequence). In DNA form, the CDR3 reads TGTGCCAGCAGTTTGGGCCCAAACTCCTACGAGCAGTACTTC. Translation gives CASSLGPNSYEQYF.

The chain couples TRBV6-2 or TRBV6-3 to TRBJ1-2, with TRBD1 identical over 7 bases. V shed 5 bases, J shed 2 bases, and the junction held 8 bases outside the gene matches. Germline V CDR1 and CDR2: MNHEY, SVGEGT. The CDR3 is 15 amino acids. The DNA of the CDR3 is TGTGCCAGCAGTCTAACCGGGACAGTGAACTATGGCTACACCTTC. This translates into CASSLTGTVNYGYTF.

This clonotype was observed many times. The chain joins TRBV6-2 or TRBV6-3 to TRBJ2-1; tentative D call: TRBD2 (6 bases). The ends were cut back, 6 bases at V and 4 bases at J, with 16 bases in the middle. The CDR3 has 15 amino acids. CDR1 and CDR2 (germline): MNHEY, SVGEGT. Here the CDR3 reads CASRLGTFAYNEQFF. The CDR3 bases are TGTGCCAGCAGGCTAGGGACTTTTGCTTACAATGAGCAGTTCTTC.

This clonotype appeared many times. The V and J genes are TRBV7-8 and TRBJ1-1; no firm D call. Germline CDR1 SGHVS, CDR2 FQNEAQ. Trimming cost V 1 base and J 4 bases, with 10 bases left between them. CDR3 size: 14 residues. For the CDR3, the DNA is TGTGCCAGCAGCTTAGAAGTCGTGCCCACTGAAGCTTTCTTT. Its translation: CASSLEVVPTEAFF.

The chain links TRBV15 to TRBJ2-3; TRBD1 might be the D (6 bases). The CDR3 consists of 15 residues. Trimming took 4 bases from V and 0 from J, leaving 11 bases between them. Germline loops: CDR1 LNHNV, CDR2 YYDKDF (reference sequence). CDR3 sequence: CATSNLGHSTDTQYF. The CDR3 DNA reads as TGTGCCACCAGCAATCTGGGACATAGCACAGATACGCAGTATTTT.

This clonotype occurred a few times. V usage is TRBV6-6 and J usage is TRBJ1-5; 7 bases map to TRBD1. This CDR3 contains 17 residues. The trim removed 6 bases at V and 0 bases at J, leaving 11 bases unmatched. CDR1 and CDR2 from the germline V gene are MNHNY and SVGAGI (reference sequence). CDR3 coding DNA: TGTGCCAGCAGCCGGGACAGCGTATCGTATAGCAATCAGCCCCAGCATTTT. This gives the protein CASSRDSVSYSNQPQHF.

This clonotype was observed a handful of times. This CDR3 is CASSSGTGWDDTEAFF. The CDR3 coding sequence is TGTGCCAGCAGTTCAGGGACAGGTTGGGATGACACTGAAGCTTTCTTT. The chain joins TRBV6-2 or TRBV6-3 to TRBJ1-1, with 8 bases that match TRBD1. CDR1 is MNHEY, CDR2 SVGEGT, per germline. CDR3 length: 16 residues. J was trimmed by 3 bases and V by 4 bases; bases with no gene match: 10.

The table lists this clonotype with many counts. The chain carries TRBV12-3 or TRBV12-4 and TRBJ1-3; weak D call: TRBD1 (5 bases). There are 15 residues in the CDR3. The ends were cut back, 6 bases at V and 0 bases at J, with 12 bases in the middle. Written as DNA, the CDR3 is TGTGCCAGCAGGGGGGAGGTCTTCTCTGGAAACACCATATATTTT. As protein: CASRGEVFSGNTIYF.

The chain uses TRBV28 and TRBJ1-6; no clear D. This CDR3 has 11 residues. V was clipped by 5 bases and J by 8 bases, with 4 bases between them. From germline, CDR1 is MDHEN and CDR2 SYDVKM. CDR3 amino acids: CASSDYSPLHF. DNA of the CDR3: TGTGCCAGCAGTGATTATTCACCCCTCCACTTT.

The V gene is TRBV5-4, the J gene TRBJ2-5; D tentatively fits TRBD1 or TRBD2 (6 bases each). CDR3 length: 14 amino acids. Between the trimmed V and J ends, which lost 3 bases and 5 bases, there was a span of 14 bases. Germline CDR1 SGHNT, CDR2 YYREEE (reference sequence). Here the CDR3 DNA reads TGTGCCAGCAGCTCCAAAGGGGGGTCGGAGACCCAGTACTTC. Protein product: CASSSKGGSETQYF.